Given below is one T cell receptor (beta chain) in context. From germline, CDR1 is KGHDR and CDR2 SFDVKD. V was trimmed by 4 bases and J by 2 bases, leaving 14 bases between them. CDR3 size: 15 residues. TCRdb reprocessed the 5' RACE reads via MiXCR and lists one record per CDR3 protein. Altogether 85,000 to 100,000 distinct CDR3 sequences are present, approximately 9.9% being singletons, with the ten largest covering around 4.7%. The sample belongs to a study of early T cells in non-severe SARS-CoV-2 infection. The sequencing used whole blood, collected at baseline. J is TRBJ2-7 and V is TRBV24-1; D possibly corresponds to TRBD1 (6 bases). This sequence was found in an adult who was a healthcare worker with PCR-confirmed SARS-CoV-2 infection or an uninfected control (not recorded which). The CDR3: CATSDSLAGAYEQYF. In DNA form, the CDR3 reads TGTGCCACCAGTGACTCATTAGCAGGGGCCTACGAGCAGTACTTC.